Below, 8 T cell receptor beta chains from the same sample are listed, as sequenced in a study of blood T cells in healthy people across ages. A sample-barcoded 5' primer and a J-beta primer mix were used in a second PCR of about 7 to 12 cycles. TCRdb ran MiXCR on the 5' RACE reads and lists one entry per CDR3 protein. The sample has just under 550,000 distinct CDR3 sequences; about 25% are singletons. The data were also submitted as part of a second study, on T cells of mothers and their children.

The specimen sequenced was blood. These receptor sequences come from a boy aged 5 to 17 in good health.

The chain uses TRBV24-1 and TRBJ1-2; D is ambiguous. V was cut by 3 bases and J by 0 bases, with 10 bases left in between. The germline gives CDR1 KGHDR, CDR2 SFDVKD. This CDR3 is built from 15 residues. CDR3 sequence: CATSDRTEPNYGYTF. CDR3 nucleotides: TGTGCCACCAGTGATCGTACAGAACCTAACTATGGCTACACCTTC.

Of note for this clonotype: A much larger clonotype is one base distant, so this may be a read error. The rearrangement uses TRBV5-1 and TRBJ2-5, with D possibly matching TRBD1 (6 bases). CDR1 and CDR2 from the germline V gene are SGHRS and YFSETQ. Deletions cut 2 bases from V and 0 bases from J, with 14 bases between. CDR3 length: 16 residues. CDR3 sequence reads: CASSFSEQGYQETQYF. Here the CDR3 DNA reads TGCGCCAGCAGCTTTTCCGAACAGGGCTACCAAGAGACCCAGTACTTC.

This clonotype was seen a few times. The chain is built from TRBV5-5 and TRBJ2-5, with D tentatively TRBD1 or TRBD2 (5 bases each). The J call is doubtful: the DNA matches TRBJ2-1 better. There are 13 residues in the CDR3. In germline, CDR1 is SGHKS, CDR2 YYEKEE (reference sequence). This CDR3 reads CASSLVGDDEQFF. CDR3 DNA sequence: TGTGCCAGCAGCTTGGTAGGGGACGATGAGCAGTTCTTC.

In this sample, this clonotype turned up many times. The V call is TRBV3-1, the J call TRBJ2-5; tentatively, D is TRBD2 (6 bases). With 2 bases removed from V and 1 base from J, the gap between germline ends came to 11 bases. Germline V gene lookup returns CDR1 LGHDT and CDR2 YNNKEL (reference sequence). This CDR3 spans 15 amino acids. The CDR3 loop reads CASSQTTGVQETQYF. Here the CDR3 DNA reads TGTGCCAGCAGCCAAACAACGGGGGTCCAAGAGACCCAGTACTTC.

The chain joins TRBV5-6 to TRBJ2-7; D is undetermined. Germline V gene sequence: CDR1 SGHDT, CDR2 YYEEEE. The CDR3 is 11 residues long. V was pared by 3 bases and J by 6 bases, with 7 bases between. The CDR3 region is CASSSRAEQYF. CDR3 DNA sequence: TGTGCCAGCAGCTCGAGAGCCGAGCAGTACTTC.

This clonotype was seen a few times. The chain recombines TRBV4-2 with TRBJ1-5; D not certain. Deletions cut 0 bases from V and 3 bases from J, with 9 bases between. The CDR3 loop spans 15 amino acids. Germline V gene lookup returns CDR1 LGHNA and CDR2 YNFKEQ. CDR3 loop: CASSQDTYPNQPQHF. CDR3 coding DNA: TGTGCCAGCAGCCAAGACACATACCCCAATCAGCCCCAGCATTTT.

The genes are TRBV19 and TRBJ1-5; possible D gene TRBD1, 6 bases. Trimming took off 3 bases at V and 2 bases at J, with 11 bases between the two ends. This CDR3 contains 15 residues. Germline CDR1 LNHDA, CDR2 SQIVND (reference sequence). This CDR3 is CASSMENRGNQPQHF. CDR3 DNA: TGTGCCAGTAGTATGGAGAACAGGGGCAATCAGCCCCAGCATTTT.

This clonotype occurred a few times. The chain is built from TRBV7-8 and TRBJ2-1; 7 nucleotides match TRBD2. CDR1 and CDR2 (germline): SGHVS, FQNEAQ. The CDR3 has 14 residues. Unmatched junction bases numbered 8, after V lost 4 bases and J lost 8 bases. CDR3 sequence reads: CASSSGRARHEQFF. CDR3 sequence (DNA): TGTGCCAGCAGCTCAGGGAGGGCCAGACATGAGCAGTTCTTC. Complete variable domain (other parts from reference TRBV7-8 and TRBJ2-1): GAGVSQSPRYKVAKRGQDVALRCDPISGHVSLFWYQQALGQGPEFLTYFQNEAQLDKSGLPSDRFFAERPEGSVSTLKIQRTQQEDSAVYLCASSSGRARHEQFFGPGTRLTVL.